Given below is one T cell receptor (beta chain) in context. The data are from a study of OX40 agonist ivuxolimab in advanced cancers. Autoimmune disease history or systemic immunosuppression disqualified patients. V dropped 5 bases and J dropped 5; count of bases not matched to a gene: 9. The CDR3 runs to 15 residues. The germline CDR1 and CDR2 sequences are SGHTA and FQGNSA. Assay used: immunoSEQ multiplex PCR; TCRdb lists only in-frame clones, some missing. The sample holds about 91,000 clones, around four fifths seen once. The source of this sequence is an adult with an advanced solid tumor such as melanoma, head and neck, liver or kidney cancer. Sample: CD4+ or CD8+ T cells sorted from blood, taken in a trial of the OX40 agonist ivuxolimab. This rearrangement joins TRBV7-2 to TRBJ2-1; 7 positions match TRBD2. The CDR3 coding sequence is TGTGCCAGCAGCCCCACGGGGGGTACCCACAATGAGCAGTTCTTC. It is translated as CASSPTGGTHNEQFF. Together with reference TRBV7-2 and TRBJ2-1, the CDR3 gives the full variable domain: GAGVSQSPSNKVTEKGKDVELRCDPISGHTALYWYRQSLGQGLEFLIYFQGNSAPDKSGLPSDRFSAERTGGSVSTLTIQRTQQEDSAVYLCASSPTGGTHNEQFFGPGTRLTVL.